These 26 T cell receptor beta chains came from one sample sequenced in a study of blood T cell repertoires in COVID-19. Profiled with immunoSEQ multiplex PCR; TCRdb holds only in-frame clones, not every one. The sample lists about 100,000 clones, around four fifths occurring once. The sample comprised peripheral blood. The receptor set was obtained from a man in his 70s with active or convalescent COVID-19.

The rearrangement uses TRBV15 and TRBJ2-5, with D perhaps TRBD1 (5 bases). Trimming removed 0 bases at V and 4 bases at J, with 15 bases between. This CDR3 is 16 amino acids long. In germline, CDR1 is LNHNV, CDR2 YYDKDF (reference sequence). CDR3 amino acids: CATSRDRGPGGETQYF. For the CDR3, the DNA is TGTGCCACCAGCAGAGATAGGGGCCCGGGTGGAGAGACCCAGTACTTC.

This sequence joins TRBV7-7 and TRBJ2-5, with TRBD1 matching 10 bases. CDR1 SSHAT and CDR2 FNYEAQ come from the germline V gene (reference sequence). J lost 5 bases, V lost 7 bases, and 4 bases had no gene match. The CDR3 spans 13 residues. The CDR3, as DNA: TGTGCCAGCACCGGGACAGGGGCGGAGACCCAGTACTTC. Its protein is CASTGTGAETQYF.

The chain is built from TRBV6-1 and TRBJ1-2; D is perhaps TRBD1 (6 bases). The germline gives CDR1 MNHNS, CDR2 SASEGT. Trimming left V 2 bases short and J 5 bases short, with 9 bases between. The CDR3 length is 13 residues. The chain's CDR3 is CASSEYRDYGYTF. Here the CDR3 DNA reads TGTGCCAGCAGTGAATACAGGGATTATGGCTACACCTTC.

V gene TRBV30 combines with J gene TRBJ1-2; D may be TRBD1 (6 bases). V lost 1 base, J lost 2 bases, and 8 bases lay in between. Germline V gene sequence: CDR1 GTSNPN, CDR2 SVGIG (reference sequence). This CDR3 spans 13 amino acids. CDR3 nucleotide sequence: TGTGCCTGGAGTGAAGGGGGAAACTATGGCTACACCTTC. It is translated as CAWSEGGNYGYTF.

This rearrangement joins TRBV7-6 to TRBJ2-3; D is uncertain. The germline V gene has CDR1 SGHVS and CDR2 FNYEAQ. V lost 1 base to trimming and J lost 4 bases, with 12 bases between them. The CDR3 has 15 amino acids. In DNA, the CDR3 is TGTGCCAGCAGCTTAGTATCTACGGTTGCAGATACGCAGTATTTT. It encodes CASSLVSTVADTQYF. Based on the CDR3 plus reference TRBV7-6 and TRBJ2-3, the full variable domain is GAGVSQSPRYKVTKRGQDVALRCDPISGHVSLYWYRQALGQGPEFLTYFNYEAQQDKSGLPNDRFSAERPEGSISTLTIQRTEQRDSAMYRCASSLVSTVADTQYFGPGTRLTVL.

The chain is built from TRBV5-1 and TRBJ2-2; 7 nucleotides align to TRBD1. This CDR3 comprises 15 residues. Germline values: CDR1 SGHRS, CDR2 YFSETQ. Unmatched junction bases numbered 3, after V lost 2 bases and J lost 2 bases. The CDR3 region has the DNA TGCGCCAGCAGCTTAGGGACAGCAAACACCGGGGAGCTGTTTTTT. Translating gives CASSLGTANTGELFF.

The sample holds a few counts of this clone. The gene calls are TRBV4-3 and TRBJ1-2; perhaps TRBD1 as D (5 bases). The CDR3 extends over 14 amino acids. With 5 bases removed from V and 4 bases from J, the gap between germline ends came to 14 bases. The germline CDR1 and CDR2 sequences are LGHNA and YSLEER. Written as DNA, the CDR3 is TGCGCCAGCAGCGTGTCGGAAGACAGCTATGGCTACACCTTC. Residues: CASSVSEDSYGYTF.

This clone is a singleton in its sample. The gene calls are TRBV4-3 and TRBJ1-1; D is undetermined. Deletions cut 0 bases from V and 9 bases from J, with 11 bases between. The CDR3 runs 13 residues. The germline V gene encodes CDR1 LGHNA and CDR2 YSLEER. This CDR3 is CASSQEGREQAFF. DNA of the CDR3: TGCGCCAGCAGCCAAGAGGGGAGGGAACAAGCTTTCTTT.

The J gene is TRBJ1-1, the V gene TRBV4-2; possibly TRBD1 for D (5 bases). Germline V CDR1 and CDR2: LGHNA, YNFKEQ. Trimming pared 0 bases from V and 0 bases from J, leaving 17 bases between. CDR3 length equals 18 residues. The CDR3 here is CASSQDRGRTWVNTEAFF. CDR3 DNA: TGTGCCAGCAGCCAAGATCGAGGGAGGACATGGGTGAACACTGAAGCTTTCTTT.

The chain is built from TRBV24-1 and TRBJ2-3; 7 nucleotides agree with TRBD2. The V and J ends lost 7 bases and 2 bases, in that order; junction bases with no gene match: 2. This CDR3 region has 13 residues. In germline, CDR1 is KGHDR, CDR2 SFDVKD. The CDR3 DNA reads TGTGCCACCAGGCGGGGGATCACAGATACGCAGTATTTT. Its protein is CATRRGITDTQYF.

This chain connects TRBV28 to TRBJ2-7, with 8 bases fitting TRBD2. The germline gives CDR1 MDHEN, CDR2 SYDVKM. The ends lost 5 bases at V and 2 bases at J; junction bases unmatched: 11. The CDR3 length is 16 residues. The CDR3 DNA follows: TGTGCCAGCAGTCCGGGGGGGGTCCCTACCGCCTACGAGCAGTACTTC. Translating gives CASSPGGVPTAYEQYF.

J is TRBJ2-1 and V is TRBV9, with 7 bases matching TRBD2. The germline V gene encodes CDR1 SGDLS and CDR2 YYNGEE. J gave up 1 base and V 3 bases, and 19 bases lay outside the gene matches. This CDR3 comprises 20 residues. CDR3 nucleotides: TGTGCCAGCAGCGCGGAACCGACTAGCAGGGCCGCCGGGTCCTACAATGAGCAGTTCTTC. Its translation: CASSAEPTSRAAGSYNEQFF.

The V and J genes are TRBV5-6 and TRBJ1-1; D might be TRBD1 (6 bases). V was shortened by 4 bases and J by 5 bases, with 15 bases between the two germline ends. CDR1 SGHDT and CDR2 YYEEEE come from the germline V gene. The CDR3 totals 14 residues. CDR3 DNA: TGTGCCAGCAGCACCACGACACAGGGAACTGAAGCTTTCTTT. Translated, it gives CASSTTTQGTEAFF.

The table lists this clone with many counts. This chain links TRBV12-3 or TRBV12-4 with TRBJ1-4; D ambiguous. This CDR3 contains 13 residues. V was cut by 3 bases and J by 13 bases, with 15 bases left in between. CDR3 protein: CASSFFSLEVLFF. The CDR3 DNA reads TGTGCCAGCAGTTTCTTTTCGCTGGAGGTACTGTTTTTT.

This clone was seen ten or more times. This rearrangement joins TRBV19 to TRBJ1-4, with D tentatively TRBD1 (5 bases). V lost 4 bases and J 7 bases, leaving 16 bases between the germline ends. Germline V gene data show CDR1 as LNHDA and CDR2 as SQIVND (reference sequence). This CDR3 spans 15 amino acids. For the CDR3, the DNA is TGTGCCAGTAGTAAGACCAGGGATTTGCGTGAAAAACTGTTTTTT. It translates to CASSKTRDLREKLFF.

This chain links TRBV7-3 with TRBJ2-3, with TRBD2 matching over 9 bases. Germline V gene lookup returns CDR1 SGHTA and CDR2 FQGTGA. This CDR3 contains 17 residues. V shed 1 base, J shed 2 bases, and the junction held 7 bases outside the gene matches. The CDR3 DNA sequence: TGTGCCAGCAGCTTAAATCCCGGCGGGGGGGCCACAGATACGCAGTATTTT. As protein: CASSLNPGGGATDTQYF.

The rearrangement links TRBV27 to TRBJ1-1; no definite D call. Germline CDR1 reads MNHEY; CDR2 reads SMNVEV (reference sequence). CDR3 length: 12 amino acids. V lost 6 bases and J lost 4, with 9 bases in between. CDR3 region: CASSAGLTEAFF. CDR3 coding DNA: TGTGCCAGCAGCGCCGGACTCACTGAAGCTTTCTTT.

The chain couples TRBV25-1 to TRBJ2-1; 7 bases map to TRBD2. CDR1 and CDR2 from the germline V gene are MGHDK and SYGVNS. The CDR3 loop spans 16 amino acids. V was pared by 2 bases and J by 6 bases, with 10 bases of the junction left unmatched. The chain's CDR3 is CASSERRASGVNEQFF. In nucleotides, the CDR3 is TGTGCCAGCAGTGAAAGAAGGGCTAGCGGAGTCAATGAGCAGTTCTTC.

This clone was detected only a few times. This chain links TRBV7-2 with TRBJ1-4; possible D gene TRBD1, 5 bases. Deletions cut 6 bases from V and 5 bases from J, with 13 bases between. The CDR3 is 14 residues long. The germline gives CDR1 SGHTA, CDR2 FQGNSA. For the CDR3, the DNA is TGTGCCAGCAGTATCAATGGGGCGAATGAAAAACTGTTTTTT. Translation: CASSINGANEKLFF.

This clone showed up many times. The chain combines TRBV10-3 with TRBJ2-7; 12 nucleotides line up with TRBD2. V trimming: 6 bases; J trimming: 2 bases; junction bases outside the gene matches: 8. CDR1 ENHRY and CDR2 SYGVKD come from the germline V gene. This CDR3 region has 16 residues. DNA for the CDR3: TGTGCCATCAGGACTATTGGACTAGCGGGAACCTACGAGCAGTACTTC. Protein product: CAIRTIGLAGTYEQYF.

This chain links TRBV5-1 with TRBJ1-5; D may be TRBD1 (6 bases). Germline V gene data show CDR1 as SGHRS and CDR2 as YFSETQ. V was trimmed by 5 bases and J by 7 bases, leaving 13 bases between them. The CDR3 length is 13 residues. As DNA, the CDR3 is TGCGCCAGCAGGGGAGAGGGGGACCAGCCCCAGCATTTT. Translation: CASRGEGDQPQHF.

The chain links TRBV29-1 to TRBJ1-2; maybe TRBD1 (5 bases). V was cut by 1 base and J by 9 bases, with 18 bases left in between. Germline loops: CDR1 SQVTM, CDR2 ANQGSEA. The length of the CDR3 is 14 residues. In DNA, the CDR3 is TGCAGCGTTGAAGTTATCAGGGTCGTTGTTCGCTACACCTTC. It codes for CSVEVIRVVVRYTF.

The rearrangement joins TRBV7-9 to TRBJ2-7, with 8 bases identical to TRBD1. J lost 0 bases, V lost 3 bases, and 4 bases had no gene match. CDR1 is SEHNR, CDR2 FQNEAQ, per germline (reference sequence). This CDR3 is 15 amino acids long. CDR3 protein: CASSLTGDFSYEQYF. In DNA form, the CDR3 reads TGTGCCAGCAGCTTGACAGGGGACTTCTCCTACGAGCAGTACTTC.

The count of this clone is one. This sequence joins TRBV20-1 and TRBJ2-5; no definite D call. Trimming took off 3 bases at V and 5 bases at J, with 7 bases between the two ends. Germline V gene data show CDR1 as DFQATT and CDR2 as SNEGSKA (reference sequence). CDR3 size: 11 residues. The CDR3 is CSARSLETQYF. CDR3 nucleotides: TGCAGTGCTAGGAGTCTGGAGACCCAGTACTTC.

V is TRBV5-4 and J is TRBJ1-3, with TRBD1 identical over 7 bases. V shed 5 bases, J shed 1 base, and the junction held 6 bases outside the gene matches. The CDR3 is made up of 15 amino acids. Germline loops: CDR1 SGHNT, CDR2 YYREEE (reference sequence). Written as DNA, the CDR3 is TGTGCCAGCAGTCGGGACAGCCCTTCTGGAAACACCATATATTTT. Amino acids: CASSRDSPSGNTIYF.

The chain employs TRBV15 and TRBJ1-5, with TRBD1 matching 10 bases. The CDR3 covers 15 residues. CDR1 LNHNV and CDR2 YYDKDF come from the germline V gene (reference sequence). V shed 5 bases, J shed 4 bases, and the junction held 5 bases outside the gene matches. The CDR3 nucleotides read TGTGCCACCAGCGGAAGGACAGGGGGGAATCAGCCCCAGCATTTT. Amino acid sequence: CATSGRTGGNQPQHF.